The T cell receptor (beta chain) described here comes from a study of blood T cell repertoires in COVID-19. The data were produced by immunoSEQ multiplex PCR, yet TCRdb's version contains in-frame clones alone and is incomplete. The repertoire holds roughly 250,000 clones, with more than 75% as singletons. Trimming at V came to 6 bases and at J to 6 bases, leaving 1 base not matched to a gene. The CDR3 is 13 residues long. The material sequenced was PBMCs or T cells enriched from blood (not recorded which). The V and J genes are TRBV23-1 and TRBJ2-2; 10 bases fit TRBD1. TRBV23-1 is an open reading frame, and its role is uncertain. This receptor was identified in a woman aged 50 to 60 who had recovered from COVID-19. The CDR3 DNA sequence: TGCGCCAGCAGGACAGGGGGCCCCGGGGAGCTGTTTTTT. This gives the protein CASRTGGPGELFF.